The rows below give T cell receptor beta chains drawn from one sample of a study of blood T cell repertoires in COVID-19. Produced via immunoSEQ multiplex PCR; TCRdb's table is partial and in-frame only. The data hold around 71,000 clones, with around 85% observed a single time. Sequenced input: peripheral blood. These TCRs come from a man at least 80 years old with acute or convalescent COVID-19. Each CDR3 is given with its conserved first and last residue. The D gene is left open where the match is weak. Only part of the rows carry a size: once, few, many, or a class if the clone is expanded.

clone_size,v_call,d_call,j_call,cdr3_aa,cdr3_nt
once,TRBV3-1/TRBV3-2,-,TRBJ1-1,CASSQLQGGSNTEAFF,TGTGCCAGCAGCCAGCTACAGGGTGGGTCGAACACTGAAGCTTTCTTT
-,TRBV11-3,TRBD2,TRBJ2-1,CASSLDEGLAWEQFF,TGTGCCAGCAGCTTAGATGAGGGACTAGCATGGGAGCAGTTCTTC
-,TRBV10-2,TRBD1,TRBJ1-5,CASSDQGQGKGQPQHF,TGCGCCAGCAGTGACCAGGGACAGGGGAAGGGTCAGCCCCAGCATTTT
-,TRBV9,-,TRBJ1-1,CASSSGDFNTEAFF,TGTGCCAGCAGCTCGGGGGACTTCAACACTGAAGCTTTCTTT
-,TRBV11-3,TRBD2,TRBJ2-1,CASSLEGTSGSSSYNEQFF,TGTGCCAGCAGCTTAGAAGGGACTAGCGGTTCCAGCTCCTACAATGAGCAGTTCTTC
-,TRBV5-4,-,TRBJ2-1,CASSIYLSGYDEQFF,TGTGCCAGCAGCATCTATTTATCGGGTTACGATGAGCAGTTCTTC
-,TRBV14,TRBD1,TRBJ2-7,CASSRIGQGGYEQYF,TGTGCCAGCAGCCGCATAGGACAGGGGGGCTACGAGCAGTACTTC
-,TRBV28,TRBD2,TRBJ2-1,CASSLSGRNNEQFF,TGTGCCAGCAGTTTAAGCGGGAGAAACAATGAGCAGTTCTTC
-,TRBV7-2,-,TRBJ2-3,CASSFRQALDTQYF,TGTGCCAGCAGCTTTCGACAGGCGCTAGATACGCAGTATTTT
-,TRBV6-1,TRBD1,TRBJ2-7,CASSESRGPTGSPYEQYF,TGTGCCAGCAGTGAAAGTCGCGGCCCGACAGGGAGCCCCTACGAGCAGTACTTC
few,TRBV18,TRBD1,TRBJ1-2,CASSLGLYRGNYGYTF,TGTGCCAGCTCACTTGGATTATACAGGGGTAACTATGGCTACACCTTC
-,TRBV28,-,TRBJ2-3,CASSPSHRVDTQYF,TGTGCCAGCAGTCCTTCTCACAGGGTGGATACGCAGTATTTT
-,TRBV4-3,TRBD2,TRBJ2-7,CASSQEGGGGEQYF,TGCGCCAGCAGCCAAGAGGGGGGGGGAGGCGAGCAGTACTTC
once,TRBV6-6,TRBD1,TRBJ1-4,CASRWAGQGNEKLFF,TGTGCCAGCAGGTGGGCCGGACAGGGGAATGAAAAACTGTTTTTT
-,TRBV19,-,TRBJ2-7,CASSTLPGLPYEQYF,TGTGCCAGTAGTACCTTACCGGGACTTCCCTACGAGCAGTACTTC
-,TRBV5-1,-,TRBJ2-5,CASSLATGIQETQYF,TGCGCCAGCAGCTTGGCGACAGGCATACAAGAGACCCAGTACTTC
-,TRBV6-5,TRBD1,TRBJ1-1,CASSYDRGKTEAFF,TGTGCCAGCAGTTACGACAGGGGAAAAACTGAAGCTTTCTTT
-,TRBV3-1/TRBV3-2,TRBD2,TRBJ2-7,CASSHPKGLAGGPSFRYF,TGTGCCAGCAGCCACCCCAAGGGACTAGCGGGAGGGCCTTCCTTTCGGTACTTC
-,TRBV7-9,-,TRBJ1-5,CASSLAGAVSMNQPQHF,TGTGCCAGCAGCTTAGCGGGGGCAGTAAGCATGAATCAGCCCCAGCATTTT
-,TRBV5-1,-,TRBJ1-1,CASSLPPKQGMNTEAFF,TGCGCCAGCAGTCTTCCGCCGAAACAGGGAATGAACACTGAAGCTTTCTTT
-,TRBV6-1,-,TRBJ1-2,CASSELTGPNYGYTF,TGTGCCAGCAGTGAACTTACAGGCCCTAACTATGGCTACACCTTC
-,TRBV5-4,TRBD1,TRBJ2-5,CASSRGLAEQETQYF,TGTGCCAGCAGCAGGGGGCTAGCAGAGCAAGAGACCCAGTACTTC
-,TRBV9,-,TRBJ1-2,CASSVESSRAGSNYGYTF,TGTGCCAGCAGCGTAGAGTCCTCGAGGGCAGGCTCTAACTATGGCTACACCTTC
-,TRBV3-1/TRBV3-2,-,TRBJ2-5,CASQEAEETQYF,TGTGCCTCCCAGGAGGCAGAAGAGACCCAGTACTTC
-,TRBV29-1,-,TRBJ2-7,CSVEGIEGAYEQYF,TGCAGCGTTGAAGGTATAGAAGGGGCCTACGAGCAGTACTTC
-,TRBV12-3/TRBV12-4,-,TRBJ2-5,CASSQSGGETQYF,TGTGCCAGCAGCCAGAGCGGTGGGGAGACCCAGTACTTC
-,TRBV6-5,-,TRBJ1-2,CASSYSTESGGYTF,TGTGCCAGCAGTTACTCGACGGAATCAGGGGGCTACACCTTC
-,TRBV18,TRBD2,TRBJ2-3,CASSSGLAGGPVTDTQYF,TGTGCCAGCTCATCCGGACTAGCGGGAGGGCCGGTAACAGATACGCAGTATTTT
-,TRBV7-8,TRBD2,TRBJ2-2,CASSRLAGRDGELFF,TGTGCCAGCAGTCGACTAGCGGGAAGAGACGGGGAGCTGTTTTTT
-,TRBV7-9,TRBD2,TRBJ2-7,CASSLGGTKYEQYF,TGTGCCAGCAGCTTAGGAGGGACTAAATACGAGCAGTACTTC
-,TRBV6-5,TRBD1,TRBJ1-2,CASMDRDNGYTF,TGTGCCAGCATGGACAGGGACAATGGCTACACCTTC